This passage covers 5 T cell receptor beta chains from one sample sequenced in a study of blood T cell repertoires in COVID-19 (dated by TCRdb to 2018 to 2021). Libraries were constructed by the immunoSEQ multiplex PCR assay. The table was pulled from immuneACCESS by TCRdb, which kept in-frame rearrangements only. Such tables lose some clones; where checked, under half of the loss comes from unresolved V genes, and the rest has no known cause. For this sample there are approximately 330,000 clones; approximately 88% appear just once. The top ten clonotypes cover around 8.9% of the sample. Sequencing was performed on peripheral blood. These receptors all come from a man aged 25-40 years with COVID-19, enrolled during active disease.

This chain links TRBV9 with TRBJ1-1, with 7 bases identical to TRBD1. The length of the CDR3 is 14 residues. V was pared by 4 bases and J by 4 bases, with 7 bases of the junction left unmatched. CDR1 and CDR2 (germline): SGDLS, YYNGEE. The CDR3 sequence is CASSPLTGTTEAFF. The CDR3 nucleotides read TGTGCCAGCAGCCCACTGACAGGGACCACTGAAGCTTTCTTT.

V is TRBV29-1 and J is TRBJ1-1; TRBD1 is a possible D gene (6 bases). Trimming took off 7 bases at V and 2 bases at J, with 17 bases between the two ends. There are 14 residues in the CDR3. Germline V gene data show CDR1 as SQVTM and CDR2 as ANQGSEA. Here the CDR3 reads CSAQWTVENTEAFF. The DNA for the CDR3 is TGCAGCGCCCAGTGGACAGTAGAAAACACTGAAGCTTTCTTT. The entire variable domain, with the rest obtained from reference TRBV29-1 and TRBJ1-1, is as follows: SAVISQKPSRDICQRGTSLTIQCQVDSQVTMMFWYRQQPGQSLTLIATANQGSEATYESGFVIDKFPISRPNLTFSTLTVSNMSPEDSSIYLCSAQWTVENTEAFFGQGTRLTVV.

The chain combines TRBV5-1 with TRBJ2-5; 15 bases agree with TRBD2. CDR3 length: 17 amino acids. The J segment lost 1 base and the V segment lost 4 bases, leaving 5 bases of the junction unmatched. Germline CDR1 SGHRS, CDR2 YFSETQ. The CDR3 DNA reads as TGCGCCAGCAGCGGGGGACTAGCGGGGGGCCTCCAAGAGACCCAGTACTTC. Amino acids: CASSGGLAGGLQETQYF.

CDR3 DNA sequence: TGTGCCAGCAGTTTATCGTCTAGCCGGATCGATGAGCAGTTCTTC. It specifies CASSLSSSRIDEQFF. V usage is TRBV27 and J usage is TRBJ2-1; possibly TRBD2 for D (5 bases). Germline CDR1 is MNHEY and CDR2 is SMNVEV (reference sequence). V was trimmed by 0 bases and J by 8 bases, leaving 14 bases between them. The CDR3 runs to 15 residues.

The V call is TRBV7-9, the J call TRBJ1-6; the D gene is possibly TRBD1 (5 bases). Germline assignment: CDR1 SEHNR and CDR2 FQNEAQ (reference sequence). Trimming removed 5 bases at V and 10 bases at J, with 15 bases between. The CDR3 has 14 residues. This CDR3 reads CASSPAGEGSPLHF. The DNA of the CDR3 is TGTGCCAGCAGCCCGGCGGGGGAAGGGTCACCCCTCCACTTT.